This T cell receptor (beta chain) was sequenced during a study of blood T cell repertoires in COVID-19. Across the whole study: Nucleic acid was either cDNA or gDNA, and it came from T cells, B-cell-depleted T cells, or PBMCs.

Original processing notes: Reference gene primer amplification in the assay estimated nucleated cell counts. The assay was immunoSEQ multiplex PCR, and TCRdb's table has in-frame clones only and misses some. That table furnishes V, J and clone size, whereas the DNA furnished D and trimming. The repertoire has 200,000 or so clones, about 88% of them found once; the top ten carry 5% to 8%. The CDR3 runs to 15 residues. The J segment lost 6 bases and the V segment lost 3 bases, leaving 10 bases of the junction unmatched. Germline CDR1 is SQVTM and CDR2 is ANQGSEA. This TCR came from a middle-aged woman who had recovered from COVID-19. The V gene is TRBV29-1, the J gene TRBJ2-1; 8 positions match TRBD1. Sequencing was carried out using peripheral blood. The CDR3 loop is CSVDPDRGSGNEQFF. The CDR3 DNA follows: TGCAGCGTTGATCCCGACAGGGGAAGCGGCAATGAGCAGTTCTTC.